These T cell receptor beta chains were read from a single sample in a study of early T cells in non-severe SARS-CoV-2 infection. TCRdb independently ran MiXCR on the 5' RACE reads; one entry per CDR3 protein. Here the sample spans about 61,000 distinct CDR3 sequences, about a tenth being singletons. The specimen was whole blood. These receptor sequences come from an adult who was a healthcare worker with PCR-confirmed SARS-CoV-2 infection or an uninfected control (not recorded which). Each CDR3 is given with its conserved first and last residue.

V gene	CDR3 length	J gene	CDR3 protein
TRBV5-1	15	TRBJ2-3	CASSLGQARADTQYF
TRBV30	15	TRBJ2-3	CAWSRAGGLADTQYF
TRBV9	15	TRBJ1-1	CASSVIQPMNTEAFF
TRBV6-2/TRBV6-3	13	TRBJ2-4	CASRPGQKNIQYF
TRBV5-1	16	TRBJ2-1	CASSLVLAGALNEQFF
TRBV15	17	TRBJ2-1	CATSRDIARGLRYEQFF
TRBV5-1	13	TRBJ2-5	CATRDGAVETQYF
TRBV6-6	13	TRBJ2-5	CASSRGARETQYF
TRBV6-5	17	TRBJ1-3	CASSYVGSGFSGNTIYF
TRBV19	16	TRBJ2-7	CASSIRAPASHVEQYF
TRBV2	15	TRBJ2-3	CASSAPNRGQDTQYF
TRBV12-3/TRBV12-4	15	TRBJ2-3	CASSLSVGRTDTQYF
TRBV18	15	TRBJ1-1	CASSPGTVGGSEAFF
TRBV7-2	15	TRBJ2-4	CASSLAGQGGNIQYF
TRBV7-8	15	TRBJ2-5	CASSPQGQRGQTQYF
TRBV7-9	14	TRBJ2-1	CASSLGLVANEQFF
TRBV20-1	14	NA	CSASTGNITDTQHF
TRBV7-9	16	TRBJ2-7	CASSFLPGQATYEQYF
TRBV5-4	14	TRBJ1-1	CASSLAGVETEAFF
TRBV19	18	TRBJ2-1	CASSALLAGAHIYNEQFF